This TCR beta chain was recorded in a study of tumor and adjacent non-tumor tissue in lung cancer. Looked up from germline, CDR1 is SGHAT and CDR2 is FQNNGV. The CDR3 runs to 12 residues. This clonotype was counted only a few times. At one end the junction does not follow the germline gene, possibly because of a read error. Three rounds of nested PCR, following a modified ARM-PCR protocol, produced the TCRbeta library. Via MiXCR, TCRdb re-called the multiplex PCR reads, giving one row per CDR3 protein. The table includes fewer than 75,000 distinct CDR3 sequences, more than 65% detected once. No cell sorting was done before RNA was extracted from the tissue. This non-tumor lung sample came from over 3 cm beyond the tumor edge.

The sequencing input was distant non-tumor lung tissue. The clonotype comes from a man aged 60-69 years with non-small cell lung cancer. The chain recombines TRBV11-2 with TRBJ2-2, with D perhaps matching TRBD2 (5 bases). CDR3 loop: CASTSLPGKLFF. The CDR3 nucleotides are TGTGCCAGTACCTCCCTTCCCGGGAAGCTGTTTTTT.